This T cell receptor (beta chain) is drawn from a study of blood T cells in healthy people across ages. A second PCR, run for about 6 to 11 cycles, used a sample-barcoded 5' primer plus a J-beta primer mix. TCRdb re-called the 5' RACE reads with MiXCR, one entry per CDR3 protein. Of approximately 800,000 distinct CDR3 sequences in the sample, about half were seen once. Donors each provided about 9.5 milliliters of peripheral blood. The germline V and J ends were trimmed by 4 bases and 8 bases, with 15 bases remaining between them. Germline CDR1 LGHNA, CDR2 YSLEER. The CDR3 length is 14 residues. The source is a man of 80 years or more in good health. The chain uses TRBV4-3 and TRBJ2-4; D is tentatively TRBD1 or TRBD2 (6 bases each). The sample was blood. The CDR3 loop is CASSRNREEDIQYF. CDR3 nucleotide sequence: TGCGCCAGCAGCCGTAACAGGGAGGAAGACATTCAGTACTTC.